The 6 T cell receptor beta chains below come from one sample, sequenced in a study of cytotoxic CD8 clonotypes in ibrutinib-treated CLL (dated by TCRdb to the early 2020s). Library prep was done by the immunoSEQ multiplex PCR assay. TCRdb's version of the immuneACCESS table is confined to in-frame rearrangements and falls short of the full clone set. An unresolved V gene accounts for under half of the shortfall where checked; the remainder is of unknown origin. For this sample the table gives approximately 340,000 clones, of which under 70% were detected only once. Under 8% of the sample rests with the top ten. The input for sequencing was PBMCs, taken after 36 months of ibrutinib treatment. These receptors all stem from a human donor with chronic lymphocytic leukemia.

The CDR3 sequence: CASSPGTGYYEQYF. The CDR3 nucleotides are TGTGCCAGCAGCCCAGGGACAGGGTATTACGAGCAGTACTTC. The chain couples TRBV7-6 to TRBJ2-7, with 9 bases identical to TRBD1. The germline gives CDR1 SGHVS, CDR2 FNYEAQ. V lost 5 bases and J lost 4; bases outside the gene matches: 6. The CDR3 length is 14 residues.

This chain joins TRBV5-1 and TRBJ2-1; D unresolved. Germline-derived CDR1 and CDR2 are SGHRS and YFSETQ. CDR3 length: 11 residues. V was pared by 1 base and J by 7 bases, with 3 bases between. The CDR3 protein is CASSLINEQFF. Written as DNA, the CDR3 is TGCGCCAGCAGCTTGATAAATGAGCAGTTCTTC.

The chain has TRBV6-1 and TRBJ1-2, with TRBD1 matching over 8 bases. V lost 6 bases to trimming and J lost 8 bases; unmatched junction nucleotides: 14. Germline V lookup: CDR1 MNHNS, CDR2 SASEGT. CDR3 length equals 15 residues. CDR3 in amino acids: CASRGQGATWEGYTF. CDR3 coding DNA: TGTGCCAGCAGAGGGCAGGGGGCGACCTGGGAGGGCTACACCTTC.

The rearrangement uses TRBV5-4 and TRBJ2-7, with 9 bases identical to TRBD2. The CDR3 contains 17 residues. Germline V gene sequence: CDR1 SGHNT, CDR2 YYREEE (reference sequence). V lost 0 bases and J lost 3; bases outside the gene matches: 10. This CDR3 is CASSLGLAGFLSYEQYF. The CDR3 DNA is TGTGCCAGCAGCTTGGGTCTAGCGGGGTTTTTAAGCTACGAGCAGTACTTC.

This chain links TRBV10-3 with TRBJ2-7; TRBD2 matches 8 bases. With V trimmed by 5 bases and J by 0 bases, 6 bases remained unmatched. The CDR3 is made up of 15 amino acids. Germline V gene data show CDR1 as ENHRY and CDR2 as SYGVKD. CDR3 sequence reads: CAISSLAGPSYEQYF. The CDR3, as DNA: TGTGCCATCAGTTCCTTAGCGGGACCCTCCTACGAGCAGTACTTC.

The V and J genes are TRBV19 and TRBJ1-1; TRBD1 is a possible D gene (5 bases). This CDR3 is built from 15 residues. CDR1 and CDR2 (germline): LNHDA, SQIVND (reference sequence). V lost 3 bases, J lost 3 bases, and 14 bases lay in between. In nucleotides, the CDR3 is TGTGCCAGTAGTATCCTACCCGGGGGGGACACTGAAGCTTTCTTT. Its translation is CASSILPGGDTEAFF.